The T cell receptor (beta chain) under discussion was sequenced for a study of CD8+ T cells in alopecia areata. After isolation, RNA underwent reverse transcription to generate cDNA as the sequencing template. Measured with immunoSEQ multiplex PCR; TCRdb has only the in-frame clones, and not every one. Seen here are 150,000 to 200,000 clones, about 67% observed once, and the top ten hold more than 9.5%. CDR3 length: 14 amino acids. Trimming took off 3 bases at V and 2 bases at J, with 11 bases between the two ends. The germline V gene has CDR1 SQVTM and CDR2 ANQGSEA. Sequencing was performed on CD8+ T cells sorted from blood, taken at week 0. The TCR sequence derives from a human donor with alopecia areata. The chain links TRBV29-1 to TRBJ2-1; D is undetermined. Here the CDR3 DNA reads TGCAGCGTTGACGGGCTAACACCCTACAATGAGCAGTTCTTC. Its translation: CSVDGLTPYNEQFF.